This TCR beta chain was captured by sequencing in a study of OX40 agonist ivuxolimab in advanced cancers. Produced via immunoSEQ multiplex PCR; TCRdb's table is partial and in-frame only. Counted here are roughly 53,000 clones, approximately 91% occurring once; the ten biggest clones make up approximately 1.5%. There are 16 residues in the CDR3. Germline V gene lookup returns CDR1 SGHTA and CDR2 FQGTGA. V lost 3 bases and J lost 1; bases outside the gene matches: 3. This clonotype originated in an adult with an advanced solid tumor such as melanoma, head and neck, liver or kidney cancer. The chain combines TRBV7-3 with TRBJ2-1; 10 bases fit TRBD2. This sample comprised CD4+ or CD8+ T cells sorted from blood, obtained in a trial of the OX40 agonist ivuxolimab. The CDR3 sequence is CASSLRAGGSYNEQFF. CDR3 DNA: TGTGCCAGCAGCTTGCGAGCGGGGGGGTCCTACAATGAGCAGTTCTTC. Full variable domain (remainder filled in from reference TRBV7-3 and TRBJ2-1): GAGVSQTPSNKVTEKGKYVELRCDPISGHTALYWYRQSLGQGPEFLIYFQGTGAADDSGLPNDRFFAVRPEGSVSTLKIQRTERGDSAVYLCASSLRAGGSYNEQFFGPGTRLTVL.